A single T cell receptor beta chain is shown here with its context. Its antigen remains unidentified. One base away there is no much larger clone; base qualities are not given. This sample was taken from a study of chemoradiotherapy in HPV16-positive cancers (dated by TCRdb to between 2022 and 2023). Background for the entire study: Candidate HPV-specific T-cell clones and common TCR motifs were defined by functional T-cell assays performed on cells from a couple of HPV16-positive patients. The study asked whether T-cell immunity to the HPV oncoproteins E6 and E7 changes during chemoradiotherapy and whether this immunity affects survival. Next, the candidate HPV-specific TCRs and motifs were followed in TCR repertoires from roughly 90 patients with HPV-related cancers. Broad study findings and their caveats: In HPV16-positive patients, expansion of HPV-responsive T cells during chemoradiotherapy was found to be associated with improved recurrence-free survival. Expansion of candidate HPV-specific clones and E7-related TCR motifs was observed in the tumor microenvironment during treatment, whereas no such expansion was observed for non-HPV-specific T cells. Only a couple of HPV16-positive patients were used to derive the functional definition of HPV-specific T cells, and the survival association was reported for HPV16-positive patients.

Repertoires were sampled repeatedly over the course of chemoradiotherapy so that clonal expansion in the tumor microenvironment could be followed. Receptor amplification or capture employed the immunoSEQ multiplex PCR assay. TCRdb took over this immuneACCESS table, retaining in-frame rearrangements with V and J assigned. Such tables are incomplete; in checked studies, under half of the missing clones stem from an unresolved V gene, and the remainder is unexplained. The sample profile shows approximately 14,000 clones; 60% to 80% of them were found once. In total, the top ten clones hold about 1.3% of the sample. CDR1 and CDR2 (SGHNT, YYREEE) derive from the germline V gene (reference sequence). The cysteine opens and the phenylalanine closes a CDR3 of 14 amino acids. Only the CDR3 region is kept as DNA, spanning 42 bases read in frame from base 1. Trimming at the junction amounts to 0 bases on V and 4 bases on J, and the germline ends lie 7 bases apart.

Sampling was performed from a patient who underwent chemoradiotherapy. The V gene is TRBV5-4 and the J gene is TRBJ2-2; the D region possibly corresponds to TRBD1 (6 bases align). The origin of this receptor is a human donor with HPV-associated anogenital cancer. The bases read TGTGCCAGCAGCTTGGGAGGGGGCACCGGGGAGCTGTTTTTT. Its translation is CASSLGGGTGELFF.